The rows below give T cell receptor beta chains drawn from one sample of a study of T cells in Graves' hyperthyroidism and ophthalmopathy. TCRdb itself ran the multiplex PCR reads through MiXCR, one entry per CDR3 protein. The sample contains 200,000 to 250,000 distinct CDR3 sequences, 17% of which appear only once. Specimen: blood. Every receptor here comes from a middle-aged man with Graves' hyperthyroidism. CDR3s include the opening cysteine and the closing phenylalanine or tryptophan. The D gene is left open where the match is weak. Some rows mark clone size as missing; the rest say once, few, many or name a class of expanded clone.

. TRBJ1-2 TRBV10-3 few TGTGCCATCAGTGACGCCTCCCCCGGGAGAGGTGGCTACACCTTC CAISDASPGRGGYTF
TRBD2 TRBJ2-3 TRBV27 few TGTGCCAGCAAAAGACCGGGACTACTATCAGATACGCAGTATTTT CASKRPGLLSDTQYF
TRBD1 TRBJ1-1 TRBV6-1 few TGTGCCAGCATCCTAACAGGGGGCGACACTGAAGCTTTCTTT CASILTGGDTEAFF
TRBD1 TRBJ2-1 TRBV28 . TGTGCCAGCAGACCCCCCGGGACAGGGGGCAATGAGCAGTTCTTC CASRPPGTGGNEQFF
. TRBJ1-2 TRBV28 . TGTGCCAGCGGGACAACTCCATATGGCTACACCTTC CASGTTPYGYTF
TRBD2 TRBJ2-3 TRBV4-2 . TGTGCCAGCAGCCCTGGGGGACTAGCGGGAGATACGCAGTATTTT CASSPGGLAGDTQYF
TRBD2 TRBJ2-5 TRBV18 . TGTGCCAGCTCACCACGAGACGGGGGAGGGGAGACCCAGTACTTC CASSPRDGGGETQYF
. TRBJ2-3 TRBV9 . TGTGCCAGCAGCGTAGTACGGGAGTGGTCAGATACGCAGTATTTT CASSVVREWSDTQYF
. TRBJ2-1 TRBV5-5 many TGTGCCAGCAGCTTGTCTGCGCACTCCTACAATGAGCAGTTCTTC CASSLSAHSYNEQFF
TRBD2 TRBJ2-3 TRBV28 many TGTGCCAGCAGTTTCAAACTAGCGGGAGAACTCACAGATACGCAGTATTTT CASSFKLAGELTDTQYF
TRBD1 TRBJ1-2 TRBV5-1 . TGCGCCAGTCACCACGACAGGGTACCTTATGGCTACACCTTC CASHHDRVPYGYTF
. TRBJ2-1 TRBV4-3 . TGCGCCAGCAGCCAAGATTGGAGTAGGTCCAACAATGAGCAGTTCTTC CASSQDWSRSNNEQFF
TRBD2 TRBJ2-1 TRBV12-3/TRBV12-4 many TGTGCCAGCAGTAATCACAGACTAGCGGGCGGGGGAGGTGAGCAGTTCTTC CASSNHRLAGGGGEQFF
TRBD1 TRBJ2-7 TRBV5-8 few TGTGCCAGCAGTTATCCCGGGACAGGGGACGAGCAGTACTTC CASSYPGTGDEQYF
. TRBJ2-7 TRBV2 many TGTGCCAGCACCTCTTACGGATTTGGGTACGAGCAGTACTTC CASTSYGFGYEQYF
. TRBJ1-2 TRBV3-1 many TGTGCCAGCAGCCAAGTAGGGGTGGGTTATGGCTACACCTTC CASSQVGVGYGYTF
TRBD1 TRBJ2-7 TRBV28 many TGTGCCAGCGGAAGACAGGGTTACGAGCAGTACTTC CASGRQGYEQYF
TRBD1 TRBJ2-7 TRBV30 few TGTGCCTGGGAGATCCCCAGGACAGGGCCAACCTACGAGCAGTACTTC CAWEIPRTGPTYEQYF
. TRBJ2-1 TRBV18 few TGTGCCAGCTCACTTCTTGAACTAGGGCCTTTTTACAATGAGCAGTTCTTC CASSLLELGPFYNEQFF
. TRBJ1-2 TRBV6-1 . TGTGCCAGCAGTGAAGCCGCACATGGCTACACCTTC CASSEAAHGYTF
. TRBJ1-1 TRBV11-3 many TGTGCCAGCAGCTTAGGGGGTTCGAACACTGAAGCTTTCTTT CASSLGGSNTEAFF
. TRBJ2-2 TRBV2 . TGTGCCAGCAGTTTGCGGCAGAAGTCCACCGGGGAGCTGTTTTTT CASSLRQKSTGELFF
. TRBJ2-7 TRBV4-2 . TGTGCCAGCAGCCAAGACCGGATCTCCTACGAGCAGTACTTC CASSQDRISYEQYF
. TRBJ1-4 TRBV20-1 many TGCAGTGCTAGAGATATTACGGATGAAAAACTGTTTTTT CSARDITDEKLFF
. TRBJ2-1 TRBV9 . TGTGCCAGCAGCGTAGGTTTTAGTTGGAATGAGCAGTTCTTC CASSVGFSWNEQFF
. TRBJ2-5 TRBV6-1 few TGTGCCAGCGCCCAGGACAGACAAGAGACCCAGTACTTC CASAQDRQETQYF
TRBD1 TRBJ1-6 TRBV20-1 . TGCAGTGCTAGATCCAGACAGGGGTTGGGACCCCTCCACTTT CSARSRQGLGPLHF
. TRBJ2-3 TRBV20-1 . TGCAGTGCTAGGTCTTCGGTCGAACCTAGCACAGATACGCAGTATTTT CSARSSVEPSTDTQYF
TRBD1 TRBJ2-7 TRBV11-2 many TGTGCCAGCAGCTCCAACCGGGACAGGGGTTTCCACGAGCAGTACTTC CASSSNRDRGFHEQYF
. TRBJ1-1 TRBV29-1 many TGCAGCGTTGAAGTTTCCGAGAACACTGAAGCTTTCTTT CSVEVSENTEAFF
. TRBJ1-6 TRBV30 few TGTGCCTGGACCCTAACCGGGATTAATTCACCCCTCCACTTT CAWTLTGINSPLHF
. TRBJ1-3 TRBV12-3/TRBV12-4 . TGTGCCAGCAGCCTGGGGACAACCATATATTTT CASSLGTTIYF
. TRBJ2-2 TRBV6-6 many TGTGCCAGCAGTTACGCGAGGGTCACCGGGGAGCTGTTTTTT CASSYARVTGELFF
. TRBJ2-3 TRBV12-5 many TGTGCTAGTGGTTTGGTACTCACTCGGGATACGCAGTATTTT CASGLVLTRDTQYF
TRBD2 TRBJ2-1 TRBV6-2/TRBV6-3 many TGTGCCAGCAGTACCTGGACTAGCGGCTCCTACAATGAGCAGTTCTTC CASSTWTSGSYNEQFF
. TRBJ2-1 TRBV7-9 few TGTGCCATAACACCCGGCGGAGGTGGGTTCGGTGAGCAGTTCTTC CAITPGGGGFGEQFF
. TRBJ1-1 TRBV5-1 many TGTGCCAGCTCCTTGATCGGAAACACTGAAGCTTTCTTT CASSLIGNTEAFF
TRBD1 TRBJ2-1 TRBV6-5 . TGTGCCAGCAGTTCTCCCGGGACAGGGGAGAATGAGCAGTTCTTC CASSSPGTGENEQFF
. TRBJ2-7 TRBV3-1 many TGTGCCAGCAGTCTCTCCGCAGCCTACGAGCAGTACTTC CASSLSAAYEQYF
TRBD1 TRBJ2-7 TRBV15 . TGTGCCACCAGCAGAGCAGGGGGCGAGCAGTACTTC CATSRAGGEQYF
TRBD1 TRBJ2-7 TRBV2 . TGTGCCAGCTTAGACAGGGCGCACTCCTACGAGCAGTACTTC CASLDRAHSYEQYF
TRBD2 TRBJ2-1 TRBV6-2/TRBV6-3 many TGTGCCAGCGAAGTAGCGGGAGCTAATGAGCAGTTCTTC CASEVAGANEQFF
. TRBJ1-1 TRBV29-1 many TGCAGCGTCGGGGCAGGGTGGGGCATGAACACTGAAGCTTTCTTT CSVGAGWGMNTEAFF
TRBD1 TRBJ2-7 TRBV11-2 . TGTGCCAGCAGCACCCTGACAGGGAGAGGGTACGAGCAGTACTTC CASSTLTGRGYEQYF
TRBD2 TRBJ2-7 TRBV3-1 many TGTGCCAGCAGCTCCCGAGGACTAGCTTTCGAGCAGTACTTC CASSSRGLAFEQYF
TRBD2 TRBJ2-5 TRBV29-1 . TGCAGCGGATCACTAGCGGGAGAGACCCAGTACTTC CSGSLAGETQYF
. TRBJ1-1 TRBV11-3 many TGTGCCAGCAGCTTAGGAACAGGGACGAACACTGAAGCTTTCTTT CASSLGTGTNTEAFF
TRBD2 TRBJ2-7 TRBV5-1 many TGCGCCAGCAGCTTGGGAGCTAGCGGGATTGGCGAGCAGTACTTC CASSLGASGIGEQYF
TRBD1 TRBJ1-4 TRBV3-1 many TGTGCCAGCAGCCCCGGGACAGGATCCGAAAAACTGTTTTTT CASSPGTGSEKLFF
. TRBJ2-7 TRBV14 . TGTGCCAGCAGCCAACACTTTACCTACGAGCAGTACTTC CASSQHFTYEQYF
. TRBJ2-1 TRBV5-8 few TGTGCCAGCAGCGTCCGGGACCACTCCTACAATGAGCAGTTCTTC CASSVRDHSYNEQFF
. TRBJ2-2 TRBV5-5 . TGTGTCAGCAGCTCCCACCCGAAAGCGAACACCGGGGAGCTGTTTTTT CVSSSHPKANTGELFF
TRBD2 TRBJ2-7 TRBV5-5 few TGTGCCAGCAGCTTGGGACTAGCGGGCCTCTACGAGCAGTACTTC CASSLGLAGLYEQYF
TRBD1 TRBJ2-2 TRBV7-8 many TGTGCCAGCAGCCTGACAGGGACCAGCGGGGAGCTGTTTTTT CASSLTGTSGELFF
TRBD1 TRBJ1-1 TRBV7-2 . TGTGCCAGCAGCCCCAGGACAGGGGGGGCTGAAGCTTTCTTT CASSPRTGGAEAFF